The clone carrying this T cell receptor beta chain was seen more than once but under ten times. Germline trimming cut 1 base from V and 15 bases from J; bases unmatched to any gene: 4. CDR3 size: 12 residues. Germline-derived CDR1 and CDR2 are SGHVS and FQNEAQ. These data originate in a study of blood T cell repertoires in COVID-19. On the study more broadly: The United States, Italy and Spain provided the acute and convalescent COVID-19 samples.

Per the original data handling: From reference gene primer amplification, estimates of nucleated cell counts were derived. Assay used: immunoSEQ multiplex PCR; TCRdb lists only in-frame clones, some missing. V and J calls plus clone size are reproduced from that table; the DNA served to infer D and trimming. Of approximately 60,000 clones in the sample, over 85% were seen once. The specimen was peripheral blood. The V and J genes are TRBV7-8 and TRBJ1-5; the match to TRBD1 covers 9 bases. The sequence derives from a man aged 65-85 years with active COVID-19. This chain's CDR3 is CASSLERDRVHF. The CDR3 DNA sequence: TGTGCCAGCAGCTTAGAACGGGACAGGGTGCATTTT.